Listed here are 15 T cell receptor beta chains from one sample, sequenced in a study of chemoradiotherapy in HPV16-positive cancers. Some clones are missing from TCRdb's copy, which holds only in-frame ones; the method was immunoSEQ multiplex PCR. The sample contains roughly 8,300 clones, approximately 77% of which appear only once. This specimen was tumor tissue, taken from a patient who underwent chemoradiotherapy. These receptor sequences come from a human donor with HPV-associated anogenital cancer.

This clone was seen a single time. The chain joins TRBV5-4 to TRBJ2-6; weak D call: TRBD2 (6 bases). The V gene lost 4 bases and the J gene lost 0 bases, with 17 bases spanning the gap. The V gene's germline CDR1 is SGHNT and CDR2 YYREEE (reference sequence). This CDR3 contains 18 residues. Here the CDR3 DNA reads TGTGCCAGCAGCCGAACCGGGACTCCCCTCTCTGGGGCCAACGTCCTGACTTTC. It yields the protein CASSRTGTPLSGANVLTF.

This sequence joins TRBV19 and TRBJ2-1; perhaps D is TRBD1 or TRBD2 (6 bases each). Germline CDR1 is LNHDA and CDR2 is SQIVND (reference sequence). V dropped 5 bases and J dropped 8 bases, with 16 bases sitting between them. The CDR3 runs 14 residues. CDR3 DNA: TGTGCCAGTAGTTGGGGGGCCCCAATAGATGAGCAGTTCTTC. Its protein is CASSWGAPIDEQFF.

This clone was seen a few times. The chain links TRBV18 to TRBJ2-4, with 8 bases matching TRBD2. Looked up from germline, CDR1 is KGHSH and CDR2 is LQKENI. The junction had 12 bases not matched to a gene; V was cut back by 5 bases and J by 9 bases. The CDR3 loop spans 15 amino acids. The chain's CDR3 is CASSSPSGRFGIQYF. In DNA form, the CDR3 reads TGTGCCAGCTCATCGCCCAGCGGGAGATTCGGCATTCAGTACTTC.

The chain couples TRBV12-5 to TRBJ1-3, with 7 positions matching TRBD1. Unmatched junction bases numbered 12, after V lost 5 bases and J lost 2 bases. The CDR3 runs 17 residues. The germline V gene has CDR1 LGHNT and CDR2 FRNRAP. CDR3 loop: CASGPRNRGGPGNTIYF. For the CDR3, the DNA is TGTGCTAGTGGTCCCCGAAACAGGGGAGGGCCTGGAAACACCATATATTTT.

The chain carries TRBV9 and TRBJ2-7; D not resolved. In germline, CDR1 is SGDLS, CDR2 YYNGEE. Trimming cost V 7 bases and J 6 bases, with 20 bases left between them. The CDR3 spans 14 residues. The CDR3 bases are TGTGCCAGCCAAAGAGGCCCACTAAACATCGAGCAGTACTTC. Its protein product is CASQRGPLNIEQYF. Drawing the rest from reference TRBV9 and TRBJ2-7, the complete variable domain is DSGVTQTPKHLITATGQRVTLRCSPRSGDLSVYWYQQSLDQGLQFLIQYYNGEERAKGNILERFSAQQFPDLHSELNLSSLELGDSALYFCASQRGPLNIEQYFGPGTRLTVT.

The rearrangement joins TRBV5-6 to TRBJ2-1; D remains unclear. The length of the CDR3 is 14 residues. V was pared by 1 base and J by 9 bases, with 14 bases between. Germline CDR1 reads SGHDT; CDR2 reads YYEEEE. The CDR3 sequence is CASSLPRSGIEQFF. The CDR3 DNA follows: TGTGCCAGCAGCTTGCCTAGGTCGGGCATTGAGCAGTTCTTC.

V is TRBV5-5 and J is TRBJ2-7; possibly TRBD1 for D (5 bases). Trimming left V 0 bases short and J 2 bases short, with 12 bases between. From germline, CDR1 is SGHKS and CDR2 YYEKEE (reference sequence). CDR3 size: 15 residues. The CDR3 nucleotides read TGTGCCAGCAGCTTGGGGTCACAGGCTGCCTACGAGCAGTACTTC. As protein: CASSLGSQAAYEQYF.

The chain employs TRBV11-2 and TRBJ2-3; no firm D call. The V and J ends lost 4 bases and 10 bases respectively, with 6 bases between them. Germline CDR1 is SGHAT and CDR2 is FQNNGV. The CDR3 consists of 10 residues. The CDR3 bases are TGTGCCAGCAGCTCCGTTGCGCAGTATTTT. Its protein product is CASSSVAQYF.

V is TRBV4-3 and J is TRBJ1-1, with a possible D match to TRBD1 (5 bases). CDR3 length: 16 residues. Germline loops: CDR1 LGHNA, CDR2 YSLEER. With 1 base removed from V and 1 base from J, the gap between germline ends came to 13 bases. The CDR3 reads CASSQAGRTGNTEAFF. For the CDR3, the DNA is TGCGCCAGCAGCCAAGCGGGGAGAACAGGGAACACTGAAGCTTTCTTT.

The V and J genes are TRBV5-5 and TRBJ1-2; 9 bases match TRBD1. This CDR3 region has 14 residues. V lost 6 bases and J lost 6; bases outside the gene matches: 9. The germline gives CDR1 SGHKS, CDR2 YYEKEE (reference sequence). DNA for the CDR3: TGTGCCAGCATCCTGACAGGGGGGATGAATGGCTACACCTTC. Translating it yields CASILTGGMNGYTF. Filled out from reference TRBV5-5 and TRBJ1-2, the complete variable domain reads DAGVTQSPTHLIKTRGQQVTLRCSPISGHKSVSWYQQVLGQGPQFIFQYYEKEERGRGNFPDRFSARQFPNYSSELNVNALLLGDSALYLCASILTGGMNGYTFGSGTRLTVV.

The rearrangement joins TRBV11-1 to TRBJ2-3; TRBD2 agrees at 11 bases. Germline loops: CDR1 SGHAT, CDR2 FQDESV (reference sequence). The length of the CDR3 is 17 residues. V shed 5 bases and J 1 base; nucleotides not matched to a gene: 8. The CDR3 here is CASSKGPGLAGTDTQYF. For the CDR3, the DNA is TGTGCCAGCAGCAAAGGCCCGGGACTAGCGGGCACAGATACGCAGTATTTT.

This clone is a singleton in its sample. The CDR3 reads CAWSGTGLNTEAFF. CDR3 coding DNA: TGTGCCTGGAGTGGAACGGGCCTGAACACTGAAGCTTTCTTT. The chain uses TRBV30 and TRBJ1-1, with D uncertain. The CDR3 consists of 14 residues. CDR1 GTSNPN and CDR2 SVGIG come from the germline V gene (reference sequence). V lost 1 base and J lost 0, with 9 bases in between. The variable domain in full, completed from reference TRBV30 and TRBJ1-1, reads SQTIHQWPATLVQPVGSPLSLECTVEGTSNPNLYWYRQAAGRGLQLLFYSVGIGQISSEVPQNLSASRPQDRQFILSSKKLLLSDSGFYLCAWSGTGLNTEAFFGQGTRLTVV.

V is TRBV5-6 and J is TRBJ1-2; weak D call: TRBD1 (5 bases). The CDR3 runs to 16 residues. CDR1 and CDR2 from the germline V gene are SGHDT and YYEEEE. V dropped 3 bases and J dropped 7 bases, with 22 bases sitting between them. Written as DNA, the CDR3 is TGTGCCAGCAGCTCGACTGAGAGACAGCTTCTGGGTGGCTACACCTTC. It is translated as CASSSTERQLLGGYTF.

The CDR3 protein is CASSFTGNNEQFF. The DNA for the CDR3 is TGTGCCAGCAGCTTTACAGGGAACAATGAGCAGTTCTTC. The V call is TRBV13, the J call TRBJ2-1; TRBD1 might be the D (6 bases). The germline V gene encodes CDR1 PRHDT and CDR2 FYEKMQ (reference sequence). The CDR3 extends over 13 amino acids. Deletions cut 3 bases from V and 5 bases from J, with 8 bases between. Full variable domain (outside the CDR3, taken from reference TRBV13 and TRBJ2-1): AAGVIQSPRHLIKEKRETATLKCYPIPRHDTVYWYQQGPGQDPQFLISFYEKMQSDKGSIPDRFSAQQFSDYHSELNMSSLELGDSALYFCASSFTGNNEQFFGPGTRLTVL.

The rearrangement uses TRBV7-8 and TRBJ2-1; TRBD2 matches 8 bases. Losses at the gene ends were 2 bases for V and 7 bases for J; bases not matched to a gene: 7. CDR3 size: 15 residues. CDR1 and CDR2 from the germline V gene are SGHVS and FQNEAQ. The chain's CDR3 is CASSLSSGRVNEQFF. DNA for the CDR3: TGTGCCAGCAGCTTATCTAGCGGGCGAGTTAATGAGCAGTTCTTC. The full variable domain, in which reference TRBV7-8 and TRBJ2-1 provide the parts outside the CDR3, is GAGVSQSPRYKVAKRGQDVALRCDPISGHVSLFWYQQALGQGPEFLTYFQNEAQLDKSGLPSDRFFAERPEGSVSTLKIQRTQQEDSAVYLCASSLSSGRVNEQFFGPGTRLTVL.